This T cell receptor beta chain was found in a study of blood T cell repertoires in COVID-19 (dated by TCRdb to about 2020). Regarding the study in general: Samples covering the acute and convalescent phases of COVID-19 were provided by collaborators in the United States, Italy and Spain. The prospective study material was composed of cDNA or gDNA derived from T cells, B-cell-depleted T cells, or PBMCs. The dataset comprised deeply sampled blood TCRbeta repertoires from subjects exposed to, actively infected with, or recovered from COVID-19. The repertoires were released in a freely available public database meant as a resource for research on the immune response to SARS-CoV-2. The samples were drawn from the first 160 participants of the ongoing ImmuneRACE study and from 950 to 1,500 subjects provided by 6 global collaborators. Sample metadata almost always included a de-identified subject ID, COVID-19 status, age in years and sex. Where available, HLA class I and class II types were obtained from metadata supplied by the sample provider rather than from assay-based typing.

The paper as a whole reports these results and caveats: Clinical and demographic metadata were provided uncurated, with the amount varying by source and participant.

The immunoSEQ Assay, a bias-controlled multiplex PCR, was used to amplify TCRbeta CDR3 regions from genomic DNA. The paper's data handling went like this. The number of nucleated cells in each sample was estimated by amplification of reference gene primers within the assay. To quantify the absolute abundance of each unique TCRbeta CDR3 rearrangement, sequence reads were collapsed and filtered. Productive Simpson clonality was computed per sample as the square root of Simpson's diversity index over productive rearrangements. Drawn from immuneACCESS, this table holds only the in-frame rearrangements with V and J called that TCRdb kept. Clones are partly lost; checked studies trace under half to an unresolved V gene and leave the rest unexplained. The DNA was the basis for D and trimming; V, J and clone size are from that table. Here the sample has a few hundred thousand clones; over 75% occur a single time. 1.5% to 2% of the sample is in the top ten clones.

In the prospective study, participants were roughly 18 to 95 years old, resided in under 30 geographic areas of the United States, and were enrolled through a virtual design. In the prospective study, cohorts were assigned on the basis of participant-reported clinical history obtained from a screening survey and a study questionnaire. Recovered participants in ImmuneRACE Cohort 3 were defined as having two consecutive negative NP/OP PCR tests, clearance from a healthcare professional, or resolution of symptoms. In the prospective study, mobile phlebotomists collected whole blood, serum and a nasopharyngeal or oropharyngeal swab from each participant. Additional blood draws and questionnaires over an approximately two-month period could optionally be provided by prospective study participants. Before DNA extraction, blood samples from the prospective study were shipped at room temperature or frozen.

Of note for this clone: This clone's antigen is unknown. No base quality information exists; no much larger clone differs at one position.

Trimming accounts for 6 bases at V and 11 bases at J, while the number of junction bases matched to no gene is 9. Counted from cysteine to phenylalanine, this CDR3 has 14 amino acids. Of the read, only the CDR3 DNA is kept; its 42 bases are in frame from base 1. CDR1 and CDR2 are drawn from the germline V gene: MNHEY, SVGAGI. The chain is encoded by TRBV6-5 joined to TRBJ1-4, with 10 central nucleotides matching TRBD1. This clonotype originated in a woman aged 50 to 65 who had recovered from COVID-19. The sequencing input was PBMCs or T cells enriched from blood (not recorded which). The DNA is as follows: TGTGCCAGCAGAGGGACAGGGGATGGTGGTAAACTGTTTTTT. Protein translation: CASRGTGDGGKLFF.